This T cell receptor beta chain was profiled in a study of T cell responses to AZD1222 COVID-19 vaccine. The assay was immunoSEQ multiplex PCR, and TCRdb's table has in-frame clones only and misses some. The table lists 95,000 to 130,000 clones, about 91% of them singletons. Pooling covered second doses at about 4 or about 12 weeks. Germline CDR1 and CDR2: GTSNPN and SVGIG (reference sequence). This CDR3 comprises 15 residues. V lost 2 bases to trimming and J lost 2 bases, with 14 bases between them. This clonotype was obtained from an adult who received the AZD1222 COVID-19 vaccine. Sequencing used peripheral blood, obtained 28 days after the second AZD1222 dose. The chain combines TRBV30 with TRBJ2-3; tentatively, D is TRBD1 or TRBD2 (5 bases each). The CDR3 nucleotides are TGTGCCTGGAGTCAAGGATCGGGACCCACAGATACGCAGTATTTT. Translated: CAWSQGSGPTDTQYF.